The sequence of this T cell receptor (beta chain) was determined in a study of CD8 T cells in Susac syndrome. The study's findings and limits: The total CD8+ repertoires contained roughly 17 Susac-specific public clones, and the CD8+ TEMRA repertoires contained a few.

As to this clonotype: Its antigen is as yet unknown.

TEMRA cells underwent FACS enrichment and CD8+ and CD4+ T cells underwent negative isolation. The authors reverse transcribed roughly 0.5 to 1 ug RNA with random hexamers. Using its own MiXCR run on the immunoSEQ multiplex PCR reads, TCRdb lists one record per CDR3 protein. The table has fewer than 95,000 distinct CDR3 sequences, about 95% seen once. The sequenced material came from CD8+ T cells from PBMCs. This TCR derives from a human donor with Susac syndrome.

Written as DNA, the CDR3 is TGTGCCAGTAGTACCCCCAGGACAGCGTTTTATGGGGCCCTCCACTTT. Residues: CASSTPRTAFYGALHF. The chain recombines TRBV19 with TRBJ1-6; D might be TRBD1 (6 bases). V was trimmed by 4 bases and J by 14 bases, leaving 24 bases between them. Germline V gene lookup returns CDR1 LNHDA and CDR2 SQIVND (reference sequence). The CDR3 length is 16 residues.